This TCR beta chain is drawn from a study of T-cell memory formation after mild COVID-19. Overall study: Largely, the TCR clusters proved donor specific. Study results and caveats: The main location of contracting CD4+ clones was CM and EM, and that of contracting CD8+ clones was EMRA.

A few counts support this clonotype. Its target is unknown. TCRdb called the 5' RACE reads again in MiXCR, with one record for every CDR3 protein. This table holds under 650,000 distinct CDR3 sequences, 18% found once. The germline CDR1 and CDR2 sequences are LGHNA and YSLEER. Trimming left V 2 bases short and J 8 bases short, with 22 bases between. This CDR3 has 17 residues. This chain joins TRBV4-3 and TRBJ2-1, with D perhaps assigned TRBD1 or TRBD2 (5 bases each). This receptor was obtained from an adult woman who had mild COVID-19 (a few samples of this study predate the infection). Cell type and time point are not known. Sample: PBMCs or a T cell subset sorted from them (not recorded which). CDR3 sequence reads: CASSQRGFRDLPDEQFF. The CDR3 DNA sequence: TGCGCCAGCAGCCAACGCGGCTTCCGGGACCTTCCGGATGAGCAGTTCTTC.